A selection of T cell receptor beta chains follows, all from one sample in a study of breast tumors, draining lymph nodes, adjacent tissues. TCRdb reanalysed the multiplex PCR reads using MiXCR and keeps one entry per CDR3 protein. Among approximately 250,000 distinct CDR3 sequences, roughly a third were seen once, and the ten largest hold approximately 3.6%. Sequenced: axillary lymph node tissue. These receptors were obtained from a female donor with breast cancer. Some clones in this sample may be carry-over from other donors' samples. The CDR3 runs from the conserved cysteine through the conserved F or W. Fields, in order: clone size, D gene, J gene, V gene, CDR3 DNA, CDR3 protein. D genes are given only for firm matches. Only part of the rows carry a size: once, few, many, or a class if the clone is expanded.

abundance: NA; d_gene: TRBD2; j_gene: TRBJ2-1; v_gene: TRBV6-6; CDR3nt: TGTGCCACCATAGCGGGAGGGGGTAATGAGCAGTTCTTC; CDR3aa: CATIAGGGNEQFF
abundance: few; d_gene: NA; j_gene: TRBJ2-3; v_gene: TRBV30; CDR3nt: TGTGCCTGGAGTGTACCCCGGGGACGTCTGGGGGGAGCAGATACGCAGTATTTT; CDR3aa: CAWSVPRGRLGGADTQYF
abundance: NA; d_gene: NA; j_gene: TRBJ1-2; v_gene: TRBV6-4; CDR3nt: TGTGCCAGCAGTGACGAGGCGACCAGAGCTAACTATGGCTACACCTTC; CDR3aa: CASSDEATRANYGYTF
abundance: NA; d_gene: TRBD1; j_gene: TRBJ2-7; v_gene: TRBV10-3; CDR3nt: TGTGCCATCAGGGCCGGGACAGGACACTCCTACGAGCAGTACTTC; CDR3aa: CAIRAGTGHSYEQYF
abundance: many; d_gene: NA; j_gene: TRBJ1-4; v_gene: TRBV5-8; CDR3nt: TGTGCCAGCAGCCCCGGACTCGGCGGGGAAAAACTGTTTTTT; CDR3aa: CASSPGLGGEKLFF
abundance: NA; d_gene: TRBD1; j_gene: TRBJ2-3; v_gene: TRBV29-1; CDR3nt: TGCAGCGTACCGGGACAGGGAGGCACAGATACGCAGTATTTT; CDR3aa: CSVPGQGGTDTQYF
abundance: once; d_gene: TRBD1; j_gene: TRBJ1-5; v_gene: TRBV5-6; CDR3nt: TGTGCCAGCAGCCCCCCGACAGGGCAGCCCCAGCATTTT; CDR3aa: CASSPPTGQPQHF
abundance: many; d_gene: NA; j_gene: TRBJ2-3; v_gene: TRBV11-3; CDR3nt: TGTGCCAGCGGAAGGGACGGCACAGATACGCAGTATTTT; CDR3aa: CASGRDGTDTQYF
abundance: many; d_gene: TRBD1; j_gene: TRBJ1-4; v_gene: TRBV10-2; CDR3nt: TGCGCCAGCGGGGACAGGAATGAAAAACTGTTTTTT; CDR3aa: CASGDRNEKLFF
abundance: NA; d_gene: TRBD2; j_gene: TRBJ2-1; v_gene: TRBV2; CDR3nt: TGTGCCAGCAGGGGGACTAGCGTTGGTGAGCAGTTCTTC; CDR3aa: CASRGTSVGEQFF
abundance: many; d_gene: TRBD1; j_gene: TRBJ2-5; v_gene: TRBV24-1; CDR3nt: TGTGCCACCAGTGATTTGCTACCTAACAGGGGGTGGGAGACCCAGTACTTC; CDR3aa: CATSDLLPNRGWETQYF
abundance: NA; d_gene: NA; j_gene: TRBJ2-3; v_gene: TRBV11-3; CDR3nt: TGTGCCAGCAGCCACCCGGGCAATGAGCAGTATTTT; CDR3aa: CASSHPGNEQYF
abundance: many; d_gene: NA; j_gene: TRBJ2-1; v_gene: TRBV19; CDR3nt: TGTGCCAGTAGTCCCTGGGGGAGCTCCTACAATGAGCAGTTCTTC; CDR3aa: CASSPWGSSYNEQFF
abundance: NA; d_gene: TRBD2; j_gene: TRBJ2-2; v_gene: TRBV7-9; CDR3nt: TGTGCCAGCAGCATGACTAGCGGGGGGTACACCGGGGAGCTGTTTTTT; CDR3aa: CASSMTSGGYTGELFF
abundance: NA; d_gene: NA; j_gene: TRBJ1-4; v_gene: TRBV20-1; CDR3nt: TGCAGTGCCAACGGAGAAGATGGAAAACTGTTTTTT; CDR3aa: CSANGEDGKLFF
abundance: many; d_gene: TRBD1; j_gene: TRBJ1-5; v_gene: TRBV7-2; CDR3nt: TGTGCCAGCAGCACCGGACAGGGAAGAGATCAGCCCCAGCATTTT; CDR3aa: CASSTGQGRDQPQHF
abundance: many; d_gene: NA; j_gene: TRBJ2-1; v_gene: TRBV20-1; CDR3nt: TGCAGTGCTACCACAGGCAATGAGCAGTTCTTC; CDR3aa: CSATTGNEQFF
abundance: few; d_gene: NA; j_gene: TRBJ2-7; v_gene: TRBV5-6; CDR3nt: TGTGCCAGCAGCGGGTCACTATCCTCCTACGAGCAGTACTTC; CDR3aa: CASSGSLSSYEQYF
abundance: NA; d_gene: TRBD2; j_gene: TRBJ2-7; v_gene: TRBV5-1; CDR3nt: TGTGCCAGCAGCGGCGGGACTAGCGAAGATCTCGCGGAGTACTTC; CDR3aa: CASSGGTSEDLAEYF
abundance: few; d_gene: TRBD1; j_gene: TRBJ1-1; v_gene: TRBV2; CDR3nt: TGTGCCAGCAGGAGAGACAGGGGGGACACTGAAGCTTTCTTT; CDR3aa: CASRRDRGDTEAFF
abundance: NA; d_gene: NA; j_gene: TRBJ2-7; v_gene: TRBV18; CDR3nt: TGTGCCAGCTCACCACGACAGGCTTCCTCTGGGAACGAGCAGTACTTC; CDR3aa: CASSPRQASSGNEQYF
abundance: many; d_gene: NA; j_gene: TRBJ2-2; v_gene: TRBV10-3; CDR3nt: TGTGCCACCAGGGGGACTACGAACACCGGGGAGCTGTTTTTT; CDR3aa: CATRGTTNTGELFF
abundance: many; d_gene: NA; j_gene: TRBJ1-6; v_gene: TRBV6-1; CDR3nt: TGTGCCAGCAGTGCAGGGGTTAGTTCACCCCTCCACTTT; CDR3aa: CASSAGVSSPLHF
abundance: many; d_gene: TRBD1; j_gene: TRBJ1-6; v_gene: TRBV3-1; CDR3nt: TGTGCCAGCAGACCCGGGACAGGGGGAAATAATTCACCCCTCCACTTT; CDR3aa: CASRPGTGGNNSPLHF
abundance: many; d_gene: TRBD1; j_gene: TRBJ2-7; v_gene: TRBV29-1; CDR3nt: TGCAGCGTTTGGGACAGGGGGCCCTACGAGCAGTACTTC; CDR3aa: CSVWDRGPYEQYF
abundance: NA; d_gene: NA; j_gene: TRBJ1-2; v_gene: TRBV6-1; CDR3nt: TGTGCCAGCAGTGATAGCGGGCAGGTCACCTATGGCTACACCTTC; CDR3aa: CASSDSGQVTYGYTF
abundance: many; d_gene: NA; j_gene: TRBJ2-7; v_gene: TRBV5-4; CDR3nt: TGTGCCAGCAGCCCCAGGACTGGGGACGAGCAGTACTTC; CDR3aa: CASSPRTGDEQYF
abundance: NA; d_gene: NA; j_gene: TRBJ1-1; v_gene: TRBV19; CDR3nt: TGTGCCAGTAGTACCCGCGGGAACACTGAAGCTTTCTTT; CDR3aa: CASSTRGNTEAFF
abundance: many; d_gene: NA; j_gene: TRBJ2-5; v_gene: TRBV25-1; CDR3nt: TGTGCCAGCAGTGAATGGTTGGGTCCGGGCTGGGATCAAGAGACCCAGTACTTC; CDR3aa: CASSEWLGPGWDQETQYF
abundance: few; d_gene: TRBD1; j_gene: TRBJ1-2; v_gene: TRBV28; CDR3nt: TGTGCCAGCAGGGGGACAGGGAACTATGGCTACACCTTC; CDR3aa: CASRGTGNYGYTF
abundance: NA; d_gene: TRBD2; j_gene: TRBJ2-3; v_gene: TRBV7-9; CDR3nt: TGTGCCAGCAGCACTCCTAGCGGGAGAGGCAATGAGCAGTATTTT; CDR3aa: CASSTPSGRGNEQYF
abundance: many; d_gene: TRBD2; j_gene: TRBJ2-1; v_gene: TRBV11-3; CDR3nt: TGTGCCAGCAGCTTCGGACTAGCGGCGAGCTCCTACAATGAGCAGTTCTTC; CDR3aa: CASSFGLAASSYNEQFF
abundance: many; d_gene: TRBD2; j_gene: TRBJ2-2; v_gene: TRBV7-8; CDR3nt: TGTGCCAGCAGCCTTAGCGGGAGGACCGGGGAGCTGTTTTTT; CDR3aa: CASSLSGRTGELFF
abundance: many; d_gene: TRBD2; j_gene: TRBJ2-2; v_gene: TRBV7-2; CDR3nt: TGTGCCAGCAATGGACTAGCGGGGCGATCGAACACCGGGGAGCTGTTTTTT; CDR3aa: CASNGLAGRSNTGELFF
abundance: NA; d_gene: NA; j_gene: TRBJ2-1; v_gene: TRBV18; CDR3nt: TGTGCCAGCTCAACAGGGGCGGGAGCCAATGAGCAGTTCTTC; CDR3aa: CASSTGAGANEQFF
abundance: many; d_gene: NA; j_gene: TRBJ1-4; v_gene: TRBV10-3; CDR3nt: TGTGCCATCAGTGACTCAGGGGAGACTAATGAAAAACTGTTTTTT; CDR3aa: CAISDSGETNEKLFF
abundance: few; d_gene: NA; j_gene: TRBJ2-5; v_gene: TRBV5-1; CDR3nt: TGCGCCAGCAGCTTGGGACAGTCCCAAGAGACCCAGTACTTC; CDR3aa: CASSLGQSQETQYF
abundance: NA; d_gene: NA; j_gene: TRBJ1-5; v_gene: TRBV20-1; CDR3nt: TGCAGTGCTCCCCGGGACGGAACCTACAATGAGCCCCAGCATTTT; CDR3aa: CSAPRDGTYNEPQHF
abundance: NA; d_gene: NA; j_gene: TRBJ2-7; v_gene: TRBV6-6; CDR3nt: TGTGCCAGCAGTAAGACCGGGATGGACGAGCAGTACTTC; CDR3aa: CASSKTGMDEQYF
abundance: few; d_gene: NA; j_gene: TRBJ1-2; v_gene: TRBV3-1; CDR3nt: TGTGCCAGCAGCCCTAGGTCAGGAAGGCCCTTAGGCGGCTACACCTTC; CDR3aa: CASSPRSGRPLGGYTF
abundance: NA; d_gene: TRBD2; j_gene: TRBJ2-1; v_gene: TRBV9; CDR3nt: TGTGCCAGCGGCCCGGGGCTAGCGGCTAATGAGCAGTTCTTC; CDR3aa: CASGPGLAANEQFF
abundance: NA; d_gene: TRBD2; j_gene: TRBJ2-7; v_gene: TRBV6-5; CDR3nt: TGTGCCAGCAGCCCCGGGACTAGCGGGCCCACCTACGAGCAGTACTTC; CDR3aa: CASSPGTSGPTYEQYF
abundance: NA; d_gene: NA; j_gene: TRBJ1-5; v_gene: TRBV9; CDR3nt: TGTGCCAGCAGCCTAGGATGGCGTAGCAATCAGCCCCAGCATTTT; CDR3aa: CASSLGWRSNQPQHF
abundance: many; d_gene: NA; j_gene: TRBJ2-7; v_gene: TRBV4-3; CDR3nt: TGCGCCAGCAGCCAAGATTCAGAGGCCAGTTCCTGTTACGAGCAGTACTTC; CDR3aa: CASSQDSEASSCYEQYF
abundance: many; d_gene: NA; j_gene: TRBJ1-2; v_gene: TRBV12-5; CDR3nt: TGTGCTAGTGCCTCAGACAGGTTCTATGGCTACACCTTC; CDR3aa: CASASDRFYGYTF